The clone carrying this T cell receptor (beta chain) was recorded at least ten times. These data originate in a study of regulatory T cells in long-lasting Graves disease. Researchers made TCR beta libraries by using iRepertoire HTBI primers and running Arm-PCR on CDR3 regions. In the original workflow: Looking across samples, the authors found approximately 60 TRBV and some 13 TRBJ segments. TCRdb analysed the multiplex PCR reads with MiXCR anew, one entry per CDR3 protein. For this entry, the V and J calls and clone size follow TCRdb and not the study's own pipeline. The table has roughly 450,000 distinct CDR3 sequences, 20% to 25% seen once. Time point here: persistent/refractory GD, antithyroid drugs over 5 years with positive TRAb. RNA extracted from PBMCs served as the sequencing template. The CDR3 sequence is 15 residues long. Trimming cost V 1 base and J 0 bases, with 7 bases left between them. Looked up from germline, CDR1 is SGHTA and CDR2 is FQGNSA.

Specimen: peripheral blood mononuclear cells (PBMCs), collected when the disease was refractory, from a patient treated with antithyroid drugs. This sequence was found in a female donor with Graves disease. V is TRBV7-2 and J is TRBJ1-5; the D is unclear. CDR3 region: CASSLVAYSNQPQHF. CDR3 bases: TGTGCCAGCAGCTTAGTCGCGTATAGCAATCAGCCCCAGCATTTT.